This T cell receptor beta chain was documented in a study of glioma-infiltrating T cells. This clonotype turned up a few times. Antigen: not known. CDR1 is SGHAT, CDR2 FQNNGV, per germline. V gave up 0 bases and J gave up 5 bases, with 10 bases separating them. The CDR3 is 14 amino acids. Study-level findings and limits: Very few CDR3 sequences were shared between tissue and blood.

The iRepertoire nested amplicon-rescue multiplex PCR amplified TCR alpha and beta CDR3s from RNA. TCRdb redid the calling of the multiplex PCR reads with MiXCR, one entry per CDR3 protein. The sample yields roughly 120,000 distinct CDR3 sequences, roughly 24% seen once. The clonotype originates from a human donor with low-grade glioma or glioblastoma, undergoing nonglioma brain surgery, or in good health (not recorded which). This chain connects TRBV11-2 to TRBJ1-2; D is possibly TRBD1 (6 bases). Material for sequencing was glioma tissue, nonneoplastic brain tissue, or PBMCs (not recorded which). The CDR3 bases are TGTGCCAGCAGCTTAGATCCCGGACAGTATGGCTACACCTTC. This translates into CASSLDPGQYGYTF.